Listed below are T cell receptor beta chains from one sample, sequenced in a study of cytomegalovirus exposure and HLA in healthy donors. Sequencing was performed with immunoSEQ multiplex PCR; in TCRdb, only in-frame clones are kept and a portion is missing. The sample gives some 90,000 clones, around 86% of which show up once; around 4.2% is in the top ten. Sequenced: PBMCs. The receptors derive from a woman in her 70s in good health and CMV-seropositive. Each CDR3 is given with its conserved first and last residue. D genes are given only for firm matches. Where a row states a size, it is once, few, many or the class of an expanded clone; other rows omit it.

J	size	V	D	DNA	CDR3
TRBJ2-6	NA	TRBV9	NA	TGTGCCAGCAGCGTAGATATTCCGGGCTCTGGGGCCAACGTCCTGACTTTC	CASSVDIPGSGANVLTF
TRBJ2-3	NA	TRBV4-1	NA	TGCGCCAGCAGCCAAGCGGAAACAGGGCCCTCCACAGATACGCAGTATTTT	CASSQAETGPSTDTQYF
TRBJ2-5	NA	TRBV5-4	NA	TGTGCCTCCACCCTTGGACTCAATCAAGAGACCCAGTACTTC	CASTLGLNQETQYF
TRBJ2-1	NA	TRBV5-1	TRBD2	TGCGCCAGCAGCTTGGGGACTAGGGATGGTGAGCAGTTCTTC	CASSLGTRDGEQFF
TRBJ2-6	NA	TRBV2	TRBD1	TGTGCCAGCAGCGGACAGGGGGTTCGCTCTGGGGCCAACGTCCTGACTTTC	CASSGQGVRSGANVLTF
TRBJ2-7	NA	TRBV5-4	TRBD1	TGTGCCAGCAGCTCGGGGACAGAATTAACCTACGAGCAGTACTTC	CASSSGTELTYEQYF
TRBJ1-1	once	TRBV7-2	NA	TGTGCCAGCAGCTTAGGAGTGCTAAATACCGAAGCTTTCTTT	CASSLGVLNTEAFF
TRBJ2-7	NA	TRBV7-8	TRBD2	TGTGCCAGCAGCTTAAGCGGGAGGGGCGAGCAGTACTTC	CASSLSGRGEQYF
TRBJ1-2	NA	TRBV9	NA	TGTGCCAGCAGCGAGGGGTTTGGCTACACCTTC	CASSEGFGYTF
TRBJ2-7	NA	TRBV7-2	NA	TGTGCCAGCAGCTCCCCCACGACTAGTCGGGGCGAGCAGTACTTC	CASSSPTTSRGEQYF
TRBJ1-1	once	TRBV11-3	NA	TGTGCCAGCAGCTTAGAGGCCCTGAACACTGAAGCTTTCTTT	CASSLEALNTEAFF
TRBJ2-7	NA	TRBV7-2	TRBD1	TGTGCCAGCAGCTTAGGGGACAGGGGAGCGGCCTCCTACGAGCAGTACTTC	CASSLGDRGAASYEQYF
TRBJ2-3	NA	TRBV6-6	NA	TGTGCCAGCAGTTATCTACAGGGATTTGTGGATACGCAGTATTTT	CASSYLQGFVDTQYF
TRBJ2-3	NA	TRBV11-2	NA	TGTGCCAGCAGCTTAGGGGGGGTCACAGATACGCAGTATTTT	CASSLGGVTDTQYF
TRBJ2-1	NA	TRBV7-3	TRBD2	TGTGCCAGCAGCTTAACTAGCGGGGGGAACAATGAGCAGTTCTTC	CASSLTSGGNNEQFF
TRBJ2-1	NA	TRBV7-9	NA	TGTGCCAGCAGCCTCGACTGGAAGTCCTACAATGAGCAGTTCTTC	CASSLDWKSYNEQFF
TRBJ1-2	NA	TRBV6-1	NA	TGTGCCAGCAGTATCACACAAACTAACTATGGCTACACCTTC	CASSITQTNYGYTF
TRBJ1-4	few	TRBV7-6	TRBD1	TGTGCCAGCAGCTCTAGACAGGGACTAACTAATGAAAAACTGTTTTTT	CASSSRQGLTNEKLFF
TRBJ2-7	NA	TRBV9	NA	TGTGCCAGCAGCGTAGGGGCTAGCGAATCCACCTCCTACGAGCAGTACTTC	CASSVGASESTSYEQYF
TRBJ2-5	NA	TRBV18	NA	TGTGCCAGCTCACCGTCTAGGGGGCAAGAGACCCAGTACTTC	CASSPSRGQETQYF
TRBJ2-7	once	TRBV18	NA	TGTGCCAGCTCACCGAGTACCTACGAGCAGTACTTC	CASSPSTYEQYF
TRBJ2-5	NA	TRBV18	TRBD2	TGTGCCAGCTCACCACTCGCGAGGGCGCAGAAGCGGGAGGCCCAAGAGACCCAGTACTTC	CASSPLARAQKREAQETQYF
TRBJ2-5	NA	TRBV5-1	TRBD2	TGCGCCAGCAGCTCAACTTCCGGGACTAGCGGGAGGGCTTATACAGGGACCCAGTACTTC	CASSSTSGTSGRAYTGTQYF
TRBJ2-7	NA	TRBV15	NA	TGTGCCACCAGCAGAGATGGGAGAGGGCACGAGCAGTACTTC	CATSRDGRGHEQYF
TRBJ2-7	NA	TRBV28	TRBD1	TGTGCCAGCAGTGTCGGACAGGACACCTACGAGCAGTACTTC	CASSVGQDTYEQYF
TRBJ2-7	NA	TRBV7-8	TRBD2	TGTGCCAGCAGTTCAACTAGCGACAACTACGAGCAGTACTTC	CASSSTSDNYEQYF
TRBJ2-3	NA	TRBV19	TRBD1	TGTGCCAGTAGTCCCCCGGGACAGGGGACAGATACGCAGTATTTT	CASSPPGQGTDTQYF
TRBJ2-3	NA	TRBV2	TRBD1	TGTGCCAGCACCCAGGGGGTTATGACTGGACCTAGCACAGATACGCAGTATTTT	CASTQGVMTGPSTDTQYF
TRBJ2-3	once	TRBV5-4	NA	TGTGCCAGCAGCAACCCTCGAGAGACGCAGTATTTT	CASSNPRETQYF
TRBJ1-5	NA	TRBV29-1	TRBD1	TGCAGCGTTCGACAGGGCGGCAATCAGCCCCAGCATTTT	CSVRQGGNQPQHF
TRBJ1-1	NA	TRBV7-9	NA	TGTTCCAGCATCCTTAGGGGTGACACTGAAGCTTTCTTT	CSSILRGDTEAFF
TRBJ2-7	once	TRBV4-2	TRBD2	TGTGCCAGCAGCCCTTTGAGCGGGACTAGCGGGGGTGAGCAGTACTTC	CASSPLSGTSGGEQYF
TRBJ2-2	NA	TRBV14	NA	TGTGCCAGCAGCCAAGGGCCCATTTGGACTTCGAACACCGGGGAGCTGTTTTTT	CASSQGPIWTSNTGELFF
TRBJ1-2	NA	TRBV4-2	TRBD1	TGTGCCAGCAGCCAAGGACAGGGGGCGCGGAGTACTGACGGCTACACCTTC	CASSQGQGARSTDGYTF
TRBJ2-1	NA	TRBV11-3	TRBD2	TGTGCCAGCAGCCCAGGGACTAGCGCAAACAATGAGCAGTTCTTC	CASSPGTSANNEQFF
TRBJ2-4	NA	TRBV19	TRBD2	TGTGCCAGTAGTATCGGGACTAGCGGGAGTGGGGGCAAAAACATTCAGTACTTC	CASSIGTSGSGGKNIQYF
TRBJ2-6	NA	TRBV19	NA	TGTGCCAGTAGTCTCCACCTATCTGGGGCCAACGTCCTGACTTTC	CASSLHLSGANVLTF
TRBJ2-7	few	TRBV7-9	NA	TGTGCCAGCAGCCTACCCTTGTATCCGCTCGAGCAGTACTTC	CASSLPLYPLEQYF
TRBJ2-1	NA	TRBV11-3	NA	TGTGCCAGCAGCTTCGGACTACAAAAGGCGGATGAGCAGTTCTTC	CASSFGLQKADEQFF
TRBJ1-2	NA	TRBV30	NA	TGTGCCTGGAGTGCGGACAGAAACTATGGCTACACCTTC	CAWSADRNYGYTF
TRBJ2-1	once	TRBV27	TRBD2	TGTGCCAGCAGTTACTTCTCGACTAGCCGAGCCTACAATGAGCAGTTCTTC	CASSYFSTSRAYNEQFF
TRBJ1-4	NA	TRBV6-6	NA	TGTGCCAGCAGTAACCGGGGTAATGAAAAACTGTTTTTT	CASSNRGNEKLFF
TRBJ2-7	NA	TRBV19	TRBD1	TGTGCCAGTAGTATAAACAGGGGGGCCGAGCAGTACTTC	CASSINRGAEQYF
TRBJ1-4	NA	TRBV10-3	NA	TGTGCCATCGGGGCAGGGCTAGCGGCTAATGAAAAACTGTTTTTT	CAIGAGLAANEKLFF
TRBJ2-1	few	TRBV14	TRBD2	TGTGCCAGCAGCCAAATAGCGGGAGGAGTGAATGAGCAGTTCTTC	CASSQIAGGVNEQFF
TRBJ2-7	NA	TRBV7-3	TRBD2	TGTGCCAGCAGTGTCATAGCGGGAGGGCGCCACGAGCAGTACTTC	CASSVIAGGRHEQYF
TRBJ2-1	NA	TRBV7-9	TRBD2	TGTGCCAGCAGCTCCTCCGGGACTAGCGGGCACAATGAGCAGTTCTTC	CASSSSGTSGHNEQFF
TRBJ1-4	NA	TRBV25-1	NA	TGTGCCAGCAGTGAACTCGCGGGGTTTGCAACTAATGAAAAACTGTTTTTT	CASSELAGFATNEKLFF
TRBJ2-3	NA	TRBV19	TRBD2	TGTGCCAGTAGCAACCCGGGACTAGCCAGGGATACGCAGTATTTT	CASSNPGLARDTQYF